This TCR beta chain emerged from a study of cytomegalovirus exposure and HLA in healthy donors. Only one count was recorded for this clone. Its antigen is unknown. The junction departs from the called germline gene at one end, perhaps through a read error. Study outcomes and limitations: Later analysis found that TCR beta chains associated with HLA were more clonally expanded than other, equally common chains. One variant, a missense change in DCLRE1C, was linked in a later analysis to TCR beta V- and J-gene trimming.

The germline gives CDR1 SNHLY, CDR2 FYNNEI. The CDR3 consists of 14 residues. PCR amplification relied on 60 Vbeta primers (plus 13 Jbeta primers). Sequencing used immunoSEQ multiplex PCR; TCRdb keeps in-frame clones, though not all of them. Of over 130,000 clones in the sample, roughly 80% were seen once. The chain employs TRBV2 and TRBJ2-3, with D perhaps matching TRBD2 (6 bases). Sequencing input: PBMCs. The source is a female donor in good health and CMV-seronegative. CDR3 sequence reads: CASREGRSTDTQYF. The CDR3 bases are TGTGCCAGCAGAGAAGGGAGGAGCACAGATACGCAGTATTTT.